The TCR beta chain under discussion was sequenced for a study of cytomegalovirus exposure and HLA in healthy donors (dated 2017 in TCRdb). Background on the whole study: According to an earlier analysis of 550 to 750 of the donors, some 180 million T cells yielded over 90 million unique TCR beta sequences and less than 300 Gb of sequence data. The study used immunosequencing to profile the T cell repertoires of more than 650 subjects and linked those repertoires to cytomegalovirus serostatus. The aim of the study was to test whether cataloging public T cell receptors could identify signatures of past pathogen exposure. Alongside the repertoire data, information on donor age, sex, ethnicity and CMV serostatus was compiled. Across around 400 genotyped donors of the cohort, an average of roughly 230,000 unique TCR beta nucleotide sequences per donor were sequenced, and roughly 18% of those sequences were non-productive. In addition to the first cohort of 666 subjects, a separate validation cohort of approximately 120 different subjects was used. A later genetic analysis used genome-wide SNP genotypes for about 60% of the roughly 700 donors, treating that subset as a discovery cohort. An earlier analysis of more than 450 of the donors used high-throughput TCR beta sequencing to judge whether each TCR beta V gene segment behaved as functional or pseudogenic. Four to six DR-DQ haplotypes were handled as single units for association and clustering, since linkage in the cohort was strong. HLA typing covered class I and class II loci at four-digit resolution. Rather than drawing on any new phenotypic data, the later analysis identified candidate immune exposures from TCR beta sequences and the way those sequences occurred across donors. All discovery cohort repertoires had been generated on a single sequencing platform. To predict cytomegalovirus infection status, the study brought together high-throughput TCR immunosequencing, statistical association of individual TCRs with disease status, and machine learning. A later analysis re-analyzed previously published TCR beta repertoires from 550 to 700 donors and added high-resolution HLA genotyping to study TCR occurrence patterns. Of the 300 to 400 genotyped donors, 65% to 90% fell in the genetic ancestry cluster associated with self-reported Caucasian donors. Roughly 300 gigabases of sequencing data and tens of millions of unique TCR sequences made up an early release that covered over 550 HLA-typed donors. Typing coverage varied by locus: roughly 620-640 donors for A, B, C, DRB1 and DQB1; more than 500 for DQA1; about 590 for DPA1; 400 to 480 for DPB1. Broad study findings and their caveats: CMV serostatus was the only immune exposure information available for the cohort. Cytomegalovirus status was reported to be diagnosed by the classifier with high specificity and sensitivity in both the original and validation cohorts. Three of the identified cytomegalovirus-associated TCR beta chains were confirmed in vitro to be specific for cytomegalovirus antigens. Broadly in line with IMGT annotations, most TCR beta V segments showed up in productive rearrangements about 87% or about 30% of the time in an earlier analysis of around 550 of the donors. A further reported finding was that TCR beta sequences accurately predicted the HLA-A and HLA-B alleles for most subjects in the first cohort. Correlated functional status among segregating V segments might be attributable to linkage disequilibrium, but an unknown experimental factor could not be ruled out. Assigning TCR associations to individual alleles was difficult when HLA alleles, especially DR and DQ, strongly co-occurred. A group of highly shared sequence variants was considered likely to be a technical artifact of the sequencing pipeline. Sequencing depth was assumed to be roughly uniform across donors in the presence/absence analyses, though that assumption may not hold. A later analysis found that TCR association rates varied across HLA loci, with DRB1 alleles showing the most associated TCRs and HLA-C alleles the fewest. A later genetic analysis associated a missense DCLRE1C variant with V-gene and J-gene trimming of TCR beta chains, and an independent cohort replicated the association. A total of 150 or so TCR beta chains were listed by the study as associated with cytomegalovirus. Because some donors lacked HLA typing at each locus, the association tests relied only on the typed subset. At a false discovery rate of 0.05, a later analysis linked 16,000 or so TCR beta sequences to specific HLA alleles. Some IMGT-functional V segments, including TRBV6-2 and TRBV6-3, could not be distinguished by the 87-base-pair reads and were therefore excluded. In this cohort, only TCR beta chains were sequenced, and detectable features were limited by the absence of alpha or paired-chain data. According to the authors, the approach could potentially be generalized to other disease states and immunological phenotypes. Most TCR sequences were seen in very few donors, while some public TCRs were found in many individuals. Most CMV-associated TCR beta chains appeared to be HLA-restricted in a later analysis, and the HLA associations seemed to be driven largely by CMV exposure. According to a later analysis, parvovirus B19, influenza, CMV and Epstein-Barr virus appeared linked to several top co-occurrence clusters. Because counts were too low, seventeen rarely observed V segments, including chromosome 9 orphons, were excluded from the earlier analysis of around 590 of the donors. According to a later genetic analysis, donors in an Asian-associated ancestry cluster had fewer N-insertions in productive TCRs than the approximately 650-donor mean. In a later analysis, HLA-associated TCR beta chains were found to be more clonally expanded and to have lower generation probabilities than equally common non-associated chains.

In total, approximately 610 healthy bone marrow donors made up the cohort. At the time of sampling, every cohort member was nominally healthy, though immune exposures that went unrecorded were likely present. The donor tested CMV seronegative and was one of the 352 seronegative cohort members. A peripheral blood sample was collected from each donor, and TCR beta sequencing was performed on peripheral blood mononuclear cells. The Qiagen DNeasy Blood Extraction Kit was used to extract genomic DNA from the blood cell samples. CDR3 length: 15 amino acids, cysteine to phenylalanine. The only DNA kept is the CDR3, 45 bases in frame from the first base. Reading the germline V gene gives CDR1 SGHDN and CDR2 FVKESK. Clipping removes 4 bases from V and 1 base from J, with 1 as the unmatched junction base count. The receptor library was made with the immunoSEQ multiplex PCR assay. A mixture of 60 forward primers for TCR Vbeta segments and 13 reverse primers for TCR Jbeta segments was used in the multiplex PCR. The CDR3 region of rearranged TCR beta genes was amplified from genomic DNA by a multiplex PCR assay. The amplified TCR beta libraries were sequenced on the Illumina HiSeq System as 87-base-pair reads. On the authors' methods: In a later analysis, around 80 million unique TCR beta chains were counted across the 666 repertoires, and roughly 10 million of these chains were shared by at least two donors. A nearest-neighbor algorithm error-corrected the raw reads and collapsed the reads into unique sequences, merging closely related sequences to remove PCR and sequencing errors. Alignment of CDR3 sequences to IMGT reference sequences was used to assign V, D and J gene segments. Each retained sequence needed at least a six-nucleotide match to both a V gene segment and a J gene segment. A rearrangement counted as productive if the CDR3 had no stop codons and remained in frame with V and J, and every other rearrangement counted as non-productive. Following IMGT convention, CDR3 was defined as the stretch from the second conserved V-encoded cysteine up to the conserved J-encoded phenylalanine. The earlier analysis of about 610 of the donors excluded any sequence lacking an unambiguous match to a single V gene segment. An earlier analysis of approximately 590 of the donors called V segments functional above 56.7% productive rearrangements and segregating when the between-donor standard deviation exceeded 5%. A statistical classification framework was built to diagnose cytomegalovirus status from the catalog of TCR beta chain sequences. In a later analysis, TCR nucleotide sequences were compared against IMGT/GENE-DB human TR gene sequences so that V and J genes could be assigned. Using the TCRdist pipeline, a later analysis assigned CDR3 sequences along with most-parsimonious VDJ recombination scenarios. A later analysis defined each TCR beta chain by its CDR3 amino acid sequence plus V-gene family, and excluded reads lacking a unique V-gene family. In a later analysis, fewer than 600 highly shared, low-generation-probability nucleotide sequences were removed to address suspected cross-contamination and a sequencing artifact. For each public chain, a later analysis derived a clonal expansion index from normalized ranks of inferred template counts within each repertoire. A later analysis computed generation probabilities with a VDJ recombination model fitted to out-of-frame rearrangements, and checked the results against IGoR. Hypergeometric tests were used in a later analysis to score TCR-TCR, TCR-HLA and TCR-CMV co-occurrence, with a repertoire-size bias correction applied to the TCR pairs. A later analysis estimated false discovery rates by permuting HLA or CMV assignments 20 times. A later analysis grouped co-occurring TCRs with DBSCAN, adding TCRdist sequence similarity when clustering within HLA-allele-positive subsets. Co-occurrence clustering excluded repertoires with fewer than 30,000 or more than 120,000 public chains, plus five with anomalous nucleotide sharing. TCRdb mirrors the immuneACCESS table, restricted to in-frame sequences. Some clones are absent from its copies; in checked studies, under half trace to an unresolved V gene, and the reason for the others is unknown. Clonal size and the V and J genes are those of that table, whereas D and trimming came from the DNA. The sample table contains about 130,000 clones; only one count was recorded for 65% to 85% of them. The ten biggest clones cover roughly 1.8% of the sample.

Details on this clone: Its binding antigen is unknown. Per-nucleotide qualities are absent, and no much larger clonotype sits a single base away.

The receptor was isolated from a woman aged 40 to 55 in good health and CMV-seronegative. Material for sequencing was PBMCs. The rearrangement joined TRBV14 to TRBJ1-6; 7 bases in the junction line up with TRBD1. The CDR3 amino acid sequence is: CASSRQGSYNSPLHF. The nucleotides are TGTGCCAGCAGCCGACAGGGATCCTATAATTCACCCCTCCACTTT.